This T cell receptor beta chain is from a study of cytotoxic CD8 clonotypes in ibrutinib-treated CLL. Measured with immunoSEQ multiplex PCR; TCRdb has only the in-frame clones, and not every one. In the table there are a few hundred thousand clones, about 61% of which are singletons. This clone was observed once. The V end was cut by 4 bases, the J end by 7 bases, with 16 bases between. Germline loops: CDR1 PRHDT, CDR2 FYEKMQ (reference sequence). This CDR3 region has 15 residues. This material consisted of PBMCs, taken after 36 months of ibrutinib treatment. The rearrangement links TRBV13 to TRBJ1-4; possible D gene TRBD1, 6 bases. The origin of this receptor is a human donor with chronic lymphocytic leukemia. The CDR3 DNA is TGTGCCAGCAGCTCCCTGTTACAGGGAGCTGAAAAACTGTTTTTT. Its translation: CASSSLLQGAEKLFF.